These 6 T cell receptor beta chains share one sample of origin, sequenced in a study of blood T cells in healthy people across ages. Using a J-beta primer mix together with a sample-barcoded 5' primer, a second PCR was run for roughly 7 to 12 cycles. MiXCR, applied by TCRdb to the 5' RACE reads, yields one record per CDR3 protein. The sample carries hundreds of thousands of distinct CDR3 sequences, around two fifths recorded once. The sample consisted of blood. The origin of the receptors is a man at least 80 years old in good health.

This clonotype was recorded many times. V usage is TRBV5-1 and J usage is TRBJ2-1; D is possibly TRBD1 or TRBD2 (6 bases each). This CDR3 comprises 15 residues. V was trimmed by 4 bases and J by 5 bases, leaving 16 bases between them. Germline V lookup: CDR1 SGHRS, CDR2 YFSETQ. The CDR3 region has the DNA TGCGCCAGCAGCCAGGGGACTGATCCCCACAATGAGCAGTTCTTC. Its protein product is CASSQGTDPHNEQFF.

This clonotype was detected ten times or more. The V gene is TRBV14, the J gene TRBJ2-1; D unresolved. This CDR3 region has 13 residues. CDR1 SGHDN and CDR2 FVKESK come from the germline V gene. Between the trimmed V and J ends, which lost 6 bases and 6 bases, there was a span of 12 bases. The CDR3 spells CASRSASGNEQFF. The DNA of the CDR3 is TGTGCCAGCAGGAGTGCTAGTGGCAATGAGCAGTTCTTC.

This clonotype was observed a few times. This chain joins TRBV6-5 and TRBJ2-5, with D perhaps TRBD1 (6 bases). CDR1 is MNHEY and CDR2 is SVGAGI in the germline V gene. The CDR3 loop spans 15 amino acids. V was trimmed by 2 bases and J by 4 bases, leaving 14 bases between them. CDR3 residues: CASSYLGRGRETQYF. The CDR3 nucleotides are TGTGCCAGCAGTTACCTGGGCAGGGGTAGAGAGACCCAGTACTTC.

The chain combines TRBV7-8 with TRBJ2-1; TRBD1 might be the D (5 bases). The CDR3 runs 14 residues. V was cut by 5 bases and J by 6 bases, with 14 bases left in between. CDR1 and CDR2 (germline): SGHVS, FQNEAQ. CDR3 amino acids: CASSGAQYRNEQFF. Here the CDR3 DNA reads TGTGCCAGCAGCGGGGCCCAGTATCGCAATGAGCAGTTCTTC. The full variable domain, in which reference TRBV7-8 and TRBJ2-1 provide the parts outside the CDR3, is GAGVSQSPRYKVAKRGQDVALRCDPISGHVSLFWYQQALGQGPEFLTYFQNEAQLDKSGLPSDRFFAERPEGSVSTLKIQRTQQEDSAVYLCASSGAQYRNEQFFGPGTRLTVL.

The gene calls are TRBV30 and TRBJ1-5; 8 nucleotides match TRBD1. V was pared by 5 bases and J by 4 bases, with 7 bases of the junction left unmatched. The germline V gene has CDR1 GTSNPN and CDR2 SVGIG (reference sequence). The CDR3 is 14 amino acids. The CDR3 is CAWGTGGSNQPQHF. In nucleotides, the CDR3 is TGTGCCTGGGGTACAGGGGGGAGTAATCAGCCCCAGCATTTT.

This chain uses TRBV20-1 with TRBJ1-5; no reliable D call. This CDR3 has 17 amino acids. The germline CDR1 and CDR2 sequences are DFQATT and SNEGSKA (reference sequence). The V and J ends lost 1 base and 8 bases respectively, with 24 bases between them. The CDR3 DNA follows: TGCAGTGCTAGAGGGTCCCTCGACACACGGAGCTCTGAGCCCCAGCATTTT. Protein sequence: CSARGSLDTRSSEPQHF.